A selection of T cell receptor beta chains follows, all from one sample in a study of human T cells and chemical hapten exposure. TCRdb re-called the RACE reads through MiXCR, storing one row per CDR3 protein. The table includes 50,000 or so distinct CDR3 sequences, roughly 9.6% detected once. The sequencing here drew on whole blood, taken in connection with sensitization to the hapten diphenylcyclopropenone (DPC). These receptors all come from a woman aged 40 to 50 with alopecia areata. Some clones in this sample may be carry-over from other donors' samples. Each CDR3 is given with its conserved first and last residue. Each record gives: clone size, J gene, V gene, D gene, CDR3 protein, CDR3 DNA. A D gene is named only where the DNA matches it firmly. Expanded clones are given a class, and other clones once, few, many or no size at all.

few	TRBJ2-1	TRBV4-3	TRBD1	CASSHRQGAPNEQFF	TGCGCCAGCAGCCATAGACAGGGTGCCCCCAATGAGCAGTTCTTC
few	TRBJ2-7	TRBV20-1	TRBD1	CSARDRTGSSYEQYF	TGCAGTGCTAGAGACCGGACAGGGAGCTCCTACGAGCAGTACTTC
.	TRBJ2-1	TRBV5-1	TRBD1	CASRLTGVNEQFF	TGCGCCAGCAGACTAACAGGGGTCAATGAGCAGTTCTTC
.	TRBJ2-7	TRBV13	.	CASSLHGGAYEQYF	TGTGCCAGCAGCTTACATGGGGGCGCTTACGAGCAGTACTTC
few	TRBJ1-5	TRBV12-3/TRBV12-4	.	CASSLHNRVGQPQHF	TGTGCCAGCAGTTTACACAACAGGGTCGGGCAGCCCCAGCATTTT
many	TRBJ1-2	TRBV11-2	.	CASSLGDYGYTF	TGTGCCAGCAGCTTAGGGGACTATGGCTACACCTTC
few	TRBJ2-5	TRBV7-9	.	CASSSGLETQYF	TGTGCCAGCAGCAGCGGGCTGGAGACCCAGTACTTC
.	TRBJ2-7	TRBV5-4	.	CATQNPASSYEQYF	TGTGCCACTCAAAACCCAGCGAGCTCCTACGAGCAGTACTTC
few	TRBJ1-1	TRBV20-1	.	CSARGGRGTEAFF	TGCAGTGCTAGAGGGGGCCGGGGCACTGAAGCTTTCTTT
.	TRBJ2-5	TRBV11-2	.	CASSLDGRETQYF	TGTGCCAGCAGCTTAGATGGACGAGAGACCCAGTACTTC
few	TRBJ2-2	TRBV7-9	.	CASSSDTGELFF	TGTGCCAGCAGCTCCGACACCGGGGAGCTGTTTTTT
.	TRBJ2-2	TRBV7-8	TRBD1	CASSQLGQTGGLGTGELFF	TGTGCCAGCAGCCAACTCGGTCAGACAGGGGGTTTGGGCACCGGGGAGCTGTTTTTT
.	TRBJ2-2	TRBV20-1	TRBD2	CSATRRGAYTGELFF	TGCAGTGCCACCAGGCGGGGGGCGTACACCGGGGAGCTGTTTTTT